The sequence of this TCR beta chain was determined in a study of blood T cell repertoires in COVID-19. For the study at large: Donors in the United States, Italy and Spain gave samples during acute or convalescent COVID-19. T cells, B-cell-depleted T cells, or PBMCs provided the cDNA or gDNA that served as material.

Participant-reported clinical history was the basis for cohort assignment. The CDR3 runs 12 residues. CDR1 and CDR2 from the germline V gene are SEHNR and FQNEAQ (reference sequence). With 5 bases removed from V and 13 bases from J, the gap between germline ends came to 12 bases. Sequencing was performed with immunoSEQ multiplex PCR; in TCRdb, only in-frame clones are kept and a portion is missing. Altogether hundreds of thousands of clones are present, 89% being singletons, with the ten largest covering approximately 9.4%. The sequence came from a woman in her forties who had recovered from COVID-19. Specimen: PBMCs or T cells enriched from blood (not recorded which). The genes are TRBV7-9 and TRBJ1-6; D gene unclear. The CDR3: CASSRAAGPLHF. CDR3 coding DNA: TGTGCCAGCAGCAGAGCGGCGGGTCCCCTCCACTTT.